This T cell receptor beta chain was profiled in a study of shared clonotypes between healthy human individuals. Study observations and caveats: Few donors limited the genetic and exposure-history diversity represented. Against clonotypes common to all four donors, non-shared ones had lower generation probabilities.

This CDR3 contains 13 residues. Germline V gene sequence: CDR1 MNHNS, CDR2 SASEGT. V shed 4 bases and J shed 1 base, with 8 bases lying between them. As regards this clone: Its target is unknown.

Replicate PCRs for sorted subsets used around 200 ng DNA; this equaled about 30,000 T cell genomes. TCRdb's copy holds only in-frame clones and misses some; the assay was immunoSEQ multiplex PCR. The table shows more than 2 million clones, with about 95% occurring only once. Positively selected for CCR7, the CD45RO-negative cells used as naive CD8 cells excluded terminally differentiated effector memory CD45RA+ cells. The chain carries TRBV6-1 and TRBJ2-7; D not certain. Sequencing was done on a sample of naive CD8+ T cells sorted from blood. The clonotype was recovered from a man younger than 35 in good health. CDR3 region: CASSAYSSYEQYF. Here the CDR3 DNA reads TGTGCCAGCAGTGCGTACAGTTCCTACGAGCAGTACTTC.